The 23 T cell receptor beta chains below all came from one sample that was sequenced in a study of siplizumab effects on memory and regulatory T cells. Libraries were prepared by immunoSEQ multiplex PCR; TCRdb keeps only in-frame clonotypes and omits some of them. The sample has roughly 100,000 clones, around nine tenths seen once. Sequenced input: CD4+ T cells sorted from blood. Receptors originate from a human donor in good health.

The J gene is TRBJ1-2, the V gene TRBV5-1, with 7 nucleotides matching TRBD1. The V and J ends lost 0 bases and 0 bases, in that order; junction bases with no gene match: 11. Germline-derived CDR1 and CDR2 are SGHRS and YFSETQ. The CDR3 consists of 18 residues. CDR3 nucleotides: TGCGCCAGCAGCTTGGAGGGGGCCAGGGGAGGATCTAACTATGGCTACACCTTC. This translates into CASSLEGARGGSNYGYTF.

V and J are TRBV5-4 and TRBJ2-7; D might be TRBD2 (5 bases). Germline-derived CDR1 and CDR2 are SGHNT and YYREEE (reference sequence). Trimming took off 1 base at V and 9 bases at J, with 23 bases between the two ends. The CDR3 length is 16 residues. CDR3 loop: CASSLHSTGSSIPQYF. The CDR3 nucleotides read TGTGCCAGCAGCTTGCATAGTACGGGATCATCCATTCCGCAGTACTTC.

The rearrangement joins TRBV28 to TRBJ2-3; 11 bases map to TRBD2. This CDR3 region has 15 residues. CDR1 is MDHEN and CDR2 is SYDVKM in the germline V gene. Losses at the gene ends were 8 bases for V and 5 bases for J; bases not matched to a gene: 9. The CDR3 region is CASSTSGSGGDTQYF. The CDR3 DNA follows: TGTGCCAGCTCTACTAGCGGGAGTGGTGGAGATACGCAGTATTTT.

The CDR3 sequence is CASSLRDSVSGYTF. As DNA, the CDR3 is TGTGCCAGCAGCCTCCGGGACAGTGTGAGTGGCTACACCTTC. The chain has TRBV7-9 and TRBJ1-2, with TRBD1 identical over 7 bases. CDR3 length: 14 residues. V trimming: 5 bases; J trimming: 7 bases; junction bases outside the gene matches: 10. CDR1 and CDR2 from the germline V gene are SEHNR and FQNEAQ (reference sequence).

This chain uses TRBV6-5 with TRBJ2-2; 10 bases map to TRBD1. V gave up 4 bases and J gave up 1 base; unmatched junction bases: 3. The CDR3 contains 16 residues. The germline CDR1 and CDR2 sequences are MNHEY and SVGAGI. The CDR3 DNA follows: TGTGCCAGCAGTTTCGACAGGGGGCGGAACACCGGGGAGCTGTTTTTT. Translating it yields CASSFDRGRNTGELFF.

This CDR3 reads CASSVAPNTEAFF. The CDR3 nucleotides read TGTGCCAGCAGCGTAGCCCCCAACACTGAAGCTTTCTTT. The chain employs TRBV9 and TRBJ1-1; D unclear. The V end was cut by 0 bases, the J end by 2 bases, with 5 bases between. This CDR3 contains 13 residues. Germline V gives CDR1 SGDLS, CDR2 YYNGEE.

The chain carries TRBV7-9 and TRBJ2-7; D is perhaps TRBD2 (7 bases). The CDR3 is made up of 17 amino acids. In germline, CDR1 is SEHNR, CDR2 FQNEAQ (reference sequence). V was trimmed by 3 bases and J by 4 bases, leaving 22 bases between them. CDR3 DNA sequence: TGTGCCAGCAGCTTGGGAAGGGGGGGAGGGCCAAGGTACGAGCAGTACTTC. Protein sequence: CASSLGRGGGPRYEQYF.

This chain uses TRBV2 with TRBJ1-2; D is perhaps TRBD1 (5 bases). This CDR3 is built from 14 residues. The V end lost 7 bases, the J end lost 1 base, and 13 bases lay between the germline ends. Germline CDR1 is SNHLY and CDR2 is FYNNEI. This chain's CDR3 is CASKLTEINYGYTF. DNA for the CDR3: TGTGCCAGCAAATTGACAGAGATTAACTATGGCTACACCTTC.

This chain uses TRBV6-4 with TRBJ2-6; 7 nucleotides match TRBD2. With 3 bases clipped from V and 2 bases from J, the junction kept 1 base outside the gene matches. Germline assignment: CDR1 MRHNA and CDR2 SNTAGT. The CDR3 extends over 15 amino acids. The CDR3 coding sequence is TGTGCCAGCAGTGAGGGGGGGGCTGGGGCCAACGTCCTGACTTTC. As protein: CASSEGGAGANVLTF.

The genes are TRBV11-1 and TRBJ1-2; D ambiguous. The CDR3 runs 14 residues. Germline CDR1 SGHAT, CDR2 FQDESV (reference sequence). V gave up 0 bases and J gave up 8 bases, with 13 bases separating them. CDR3 residues: CASSLAREVGGYTF. The CDR3 nucleotides read TGTGCCAGCAGCTTAGCGCGGGAGGTCGGCGGCTACACCTTC.

A single count supports this clone. V and J are TRBV6-1 and TRBJ1-3; TRBD1 aligns across 8 bases. The V gene end was trimmed by 8 bases and the J gene end by 0 bases; junction bases not matched to a gene: 6. In germline, CDR1 is MNHNS, CDR2 SASEGT. This CDR3 spans 15 amino acids. In nucleotides, the CDR3 is TGTGCCAGCGCACCGGGACAGGACTCTGGAAACACCATATATTTT. Its translation is CASAPGQDSGNTIYF.

The chain is built from TRBV15 and TRBJ2-2; D possibly corresponds to TRBD2 (6 bases). Between the trimmed V and J ends, which lost 6 bases and 1 base, there was a span of 6 bases. The CDR3 loop spans 13 amino acids. CDR1 and CDR2 (germline): LNHNV, YYDKDF (reference sequence). The CDR3 DNA reads TGTGCCACCAGGGGGGGGAACACCGGGGAGCTGTTTTTT. Translation: CATRGGNTGELFF.

V gene TRBV12-5 combines with J gene TRBJ2-2; D is unresolved. V was trimmed by 3 bases and J by 5 bases, leaving 4 bases between them. The germline V gene encodes CDR1 LGHNT and CDR2 FRNRAP. The CDR3 totals 12 residues. The CDR3 DNA reads TGTGCTAGTGGTTTCGGGACCGGGGAGCTGTTTTTT. It codes for CASGFGTGELFF. Variable domain in full (rest from reference TRBV12-5 and TRBJ2-2): DARVTQTPRHKVTEMGQEVTMRCQPILGHNTVFWYRQTMMQGLELLAYFRNRAPLDDSGMPKDRFSAEMPDATLATLKIQPSEPRDSAVYFCASGFGTGELFFGEGSRLTVL.

The J gene is TRBJ2-3, the V gene TRBV29-1; D possibly matches TRBD1 or TRBD2 (5 bases each). The CDR3 consists of 13 residues. V shed 6 bases and J shed 2 bases, with 12 bases lying between them. Germline CDR1 and CDR2: SQVTM and ANQGSEA. The CDR3 DNA follows: TGCAGCGTAAGCCAGGGACCCACAGATACGCAGTATTTT. This gives the protein CSVSQGPTDTQYF.

V is TRBV15 and J is TRBJ2-3; no definite D call. The length of the CDR3 is 14 residues. Germline V CDR1 and CDR2: LNHNV, YYDKDF (reference sequence). Trimming removed 1 base at V and 4 bases at J, with 9 bases between. CDR3: CATSRADTSDTQYF. The CDR3 DNA reads as TGTGCCACCAGCAGAGCCGACACTTCAGATACGCAGTATTTT.

This chain links TRBV11-3 with TRBJ2-3; D perhaps matches TRBD1 (7 bases). The CDR3 length is 17 residues. V lost 3 bases to trimming and J lost 5 bases, with 21 bases between them. The germline V gene has CDR1 SGHNT and CDR2 YENEEA. The CDR3 DNA follows: TGTGCCAGCAGCTTCAGGGGTGCGGCAGGGGGGCGAGATACGCAGTATTTT. Amino acids: CASSFRGAAGGRDTQYF.

This rearrangement joins TRBV7-2 to TRBJ2-2; possibly TRBD2 for D (5 bases). Looked up from germline, CDR1 is SGHTA and CDR2 is FQGNSA. Trimming left V 2 bases short and J 4 bases short, with 11 bases between. CDR3 length: 15 residues. CDR3 amino acids: CASSLITRGTGELFF. The CDR3 DNA follows: TGTGCCAGCAGCTTAATTACTAGAGGCACCGGGGAGCTGTTTTTT.

The gene calls are TRBV18 and TRBJ2-7, with TRBD1 matching 7 bases. The germline CDR1 and CDR2 sequences are KGHSH and LQKENI. V lost 4 bases to trimming and J lost 1 base; unmatched junction nucleotides: 4. This CDR3 comprises 14 residues. The CDR3 here is CASSLQGTSYEQYF. The CDR3 DNA sequence: TGTGCCAGCTCACTACAGGGGACATCCTACGAGCAGTACTTC.

This clone showed up just once. The J gene is TRBJ1-1, the V gene TRBV4-1; D unclear. The CDR3 runs to 15 residues. Germline CDR1 and CDR2: MGHRA and YSYEKL. Trimming removed 0 bases from V and 6 bases from J, with 14 bases in between. The CDR3 bases are TGCGCCAGCAGCCAAGACCGATGGGGAAGGGCTGAAGCTTTCTTT. Its translation: CASSQDRWGRAEAFF.

This clone was picked up one time. The chain uses TRBV5-1 and TRBJ2-5; D may match TRBD1 or TRBD2 (5 bases each). Trimming shortened V by 0 bases and J by 7 bases, and 19 bases separated the two germline ends. Germline CDR1 reads SGHRS; CDR2 reads YFSETQ. The CDR3 length is 16 residues. CDR3 sequence reads: CASSLGETGARGTQYF. The CDR3 coding sequence is TGCGCCAGCAGCTTGGGCGAGACCGGGGCCAGAGGGACCCAGTACTTC. The full variable domain, its missing parts supplied by reference TRBV5-1 and TRBJ2-5, is KAGVTQTPRYLIKTRGQQVTLSCSPISGHRSVSWYQQTPGQGLQFLFEYFSETQRNKGNFPGRFSGRQFSNSRSEMNVSTLELGDSALYLCASSLGETGARGTQYFGPGTRLLVL.

V usage is TRBV28 and J usage is TRBJ2-4, with D hard to call. The germline V gene encodes CDR1 MDHEN and CDR2 SYDVKM. The CDR3 contains 13 residues. Trimming pared 7 bases from V and 0 bases from J, leaving 7 bases between. This CDR3 is CASTARAKNIQYF. As DNA, the CDR3 is TGTGCCAGCACTGCTAGAGCCAAAAACATTCAGTACTTC.

The V and J genes are TRBV10-1 and TRBJ2-2; D may match TRBD1 or TRBD2 (5 bases each). The CDR3 covers 15 residues. Deletions cut 2 bases from V and 4 bases from J, with 11 bases between. Germline V lookup: CDR1 WNHNN, CDR2 SYGVQD (reference sequence). CDR3 loop: CASSEGGSITGELFF. DNA for the CDR3: TGCGCCAGCAGTGAGGGGGGTTCAATCACCGGGGAGCTGTTTTTT.

The chain is built from TRBV4-1 and TRBJ2-7, with 11 bases identical to TRBD2. Per germline, CDR1 MGHRA and CDR2 YSYEKL. After removal of 0 bases from V and 6 bases from J, the junction contained 13 bases not matched to a gene. CDR3 length: 18 amino acids. The CDR3 DNA reads TGCGCCAGCAGCCAAGATCAACTAGCGGGAGTTCCCCCCACCGAGCAGTACTTC. Protein sequence: CASSQDQLAGVPPTEQYF.